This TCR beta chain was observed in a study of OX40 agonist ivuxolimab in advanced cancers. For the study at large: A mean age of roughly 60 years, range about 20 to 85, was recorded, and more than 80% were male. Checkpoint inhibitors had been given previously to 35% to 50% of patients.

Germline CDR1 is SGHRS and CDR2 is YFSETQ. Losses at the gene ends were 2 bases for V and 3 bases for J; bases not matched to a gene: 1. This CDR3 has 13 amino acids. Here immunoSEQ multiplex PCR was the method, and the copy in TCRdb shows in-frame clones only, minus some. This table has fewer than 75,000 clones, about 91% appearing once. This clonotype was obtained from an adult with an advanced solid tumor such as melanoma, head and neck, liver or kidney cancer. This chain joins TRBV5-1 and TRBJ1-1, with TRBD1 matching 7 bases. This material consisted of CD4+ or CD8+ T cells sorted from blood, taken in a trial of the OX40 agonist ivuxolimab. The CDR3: CASSFQGDTEAFF. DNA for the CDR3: TGCGCCAGCAGCTTTCAGGGGGACACTGAAGCTTTCTTT.